The 25 T cell receptor beta chains given below trace back to one sample, sequenced in a study of blood T cell repertoires in COVID-19. Sequencing used immunoSEQ multiplex PCR; TCRdb keeps in-frame clones, though not all of them. There are roughly 250,000 clones in the sample; approximately 83% occur only once, and around 5.5% lies in the top ten. The specimen sequenced was peripheral blood. The receptor source for this set is a human donor in a cohort sampled during active COVID-19.

Note on this clone: The same CDR3 can be traced to other DNA sequences in this sample. The chain employs TRBV10-3 and TRBJ1-1; 8 bases align to TRBD1. CDR3 size: 14 residues. The germline V gene encodes CDR1 ENHRY and CDR2 SYGVKD. With 6 bases clipped from V and 1 base from J, the junction kept 4 bases outside the gene matches. CDR3 nucleotide sequence: TGTGCCATCAGCGTTGACAGGGGGAACACTGAAGCTTTCTTT. Protein sequence: CAISVDRGNTEAFF.

V is TRBV18 and J is TRBJ2-3; D may be TRBD1 (6 bases). The CDR3 loop spans 17 amino acids. Trimming cost V 0 bases and J 2 bases, with 15 bases left between them. The germline CDR1 and CDR2 sequences are KGHSH and LQKENI. In nucleotides, the CDR3 is TGTGCCAGCTCACCACCGGTGACAGGACTTTCCACAGATACGCAGTATTTT. It yields the protein CASSPPVTGLSTDTQYF. Drawing the rest from reference TRBV18 and TRBJ2-3, the complete variable domain is NAGVMQNPRHLVRRRGQEARLRCSPMKGHSHVYWYRQLPEEGLKFMVYLQKENIIDESGMPKERFSAEFPKEGPSILRIQQVVRGDSAAYFCASSPPVTGLSTDTQYFGPGTRLTVL.

The chain combines TRBV14 with TRBJ2-7; D may be TRBD2 (5 bases). V lost 3 bases and J lost 7, with 10 bases in between. Germline loops: CDR1 SGHDN, CDR2 FVKESK. The CDR3 totals 12 residues. The CDR3 nucleotides read TGTGCCAGCAGCCACGGGTCGGGGGAGCAGTACTTC. Translated: CASSHGSGEQYF.

The table lists this clone with a count of one. This chain connects TRBV28 to TRBJ2-1; 12 bases align to TRBD1. After removal of 2 bases from V and 10 bases from J, the junction contained 6 bases not matched to a gene. The CDR3 totals 15 residues. CDR1 is MDHEN and CDR2 is SYDVKM in the germline V gene. CDR3 bases: TGTGCCAGCAGTTTACCGGGACAGGGGGCGCGAGAGCAGTTCTTC. Its protein is CASSLPGQGAREQFF.

The J gene is TRBJ2-7, the V gene TRBV9; 13 nucleotides match TRBD2. Germline V gene lookup returns CDR1 SGDLS and CDR2 YYNGEE. V gave up 4 bases and J gave up 6 bases; unmatched junction bases: 13. This CDR3 contains 17 residues. The CDR3 DNA follows: TGTGCCAGCAGCACGACAGGGACTAGCGGGATCTTGGCCGAGCAGTACTTC. This translates into CASSTTGTSGILAEQYF. Supplemented by reference TRBV9 and TRBJ2-7, the full variable domain reads DSGVTQTPKHLITATGQRVTLRCSPRSGDLSVYWYQQSLDQGLQFLIQYYNGEERAKGNILERFSAQQFPDLHSELNLSSLELGDSALYFCASSTTGTSGILAEQYFGPGTRLTVT.

This chain uses TRBV6-5 with TRBJ1-5; D is possibly TRBD1 (5 bases). Germline V gives CDR1 MNHEY, CDR2 SVGAGI. CDR3 length equals 13 residues. Trimming took 6 bases from V and 3 from J, leaving 9 bases between them. CDR3 sequence reads: CASRGGLNQPQHF. The CDR3 DNA is TGTGCCAGCAGGGGGGGACTCAATCAGCCCCAGCATTTT.

The chain links TRBV7-8 to TRBJ2-1; D call uncertain. The CDR3 spans 12 residues. Between the trimmed V and J ends, which lost 5 bases and 7 bases, there was a span of 9 bases. CDR1 is SGHVS, CDR2 FQNEAQ, per germline. The CDR3 loop is CASSPQNNEQFF. The CDR3 bases are TGTGCCAGCAGCCCACAAAATAATGAGCAGTTCTTC.

This clone has only one observation. CDR3 DNA sequence: TGTGCCACCAGTGAGCACGGCAGGGGGGTGGGTGAGCAGTTCTTC. Residues: CATSEHGRGVGEQFF. The rearrangement joins TRBV24-1 to TRBJ2-1; a weak D match, TRBD1 (7 bases). V lost 4 bases and J 9 bases, leaving 18 bases between the germline ends. CDR3 length: 15 amino acids. Germline values: CDR1 KGHDR, CDR2 SFDVKD.

The rearrangement uses TRBV23-1 and TRBJ1-2; D not certain. TRBV23-1 counts as an open reading frame of uncertain function. The CDR3 covers 18 residues. V lost 1 base, J lost 5 bases, and 23 bases lay in between. DNA for the CDR3: TGCGCCAGCAGTCAATTTTGGGTTTGGGGAGGTGGAGGTTATGGCTACACCTTC. Translating it yields CASSQFWVWGGGGYGYTF.

V gene TRBV5-5 combines with J gene TRBJ2-2; 8 nucleotides agree with TRBD2. Per germline, CDR1 SGHKS and CDR2 YYEKEE (reference sequence). J lost 11 bases, V lost 4 bases, and 13 bases had no gene match. The CDR3 is 15 residues long. For the CDR3, the DNA is TGTGCCAGCAGCGGTAGCGGGACGGCCAGGAGAGAGCTGTTTTTT. Translating gives CASSGSGTARRELFF.

The CDR3 sequence is CASSRDRSSSYEQYF. DNA for the CDR3: TGTGCCAGCTCGAGGGACAGGTCCAGCTCCTACGAGCAGTACTTC. The chain has TRBV6-5 and TRBJ2-7; 8 bases match TRBD1. CDR1 is MNHEY and CDR2 is SVGAGI in the germline V gene. CDR3 length: 15 amino acids. With 8 bases clipped from V and 0 bases from J, the junction kept 9 bases outside the gene matches.

The chain combines TRBV24-1 with TRBJ1-1, with 8 bases aligning to TRBD1. The CDR3 consists of 13 residues. The germline CDR1 and CDR2 sequences are KGHDR and SFDVKD. V shed 5 bases, J shed 5 bases, and the junction held 3 bases outside the gene matches. CDR3 DNA sequence: TGTGCCACCAGTGGGACAGGGAGAACTGAAGCTTTCTTT. The encoded protein is CATSGTGRTEAFF.

A word on this clone: A junction end diverges from the germline sequence, so it may reflect a read error. The V and J genes are TRBV6-5 and TRBJ1-2; D gene unclear. The V gene's germline CDR1 is MNHEY and CDR2 SVGAGI. This CDR3 spans 11 amino acids. The DNA for the CDR3 is TGTGCCAGCAGTTCCGGGAATGGTTACACCTTC. It specifies CASSSGNGYTF.

The chain joins TRBV7-9 to TRBJ2-1, with 12 positions matching TRBD2. V was pared by 5 bases and J by 7 bases, with 9 bases of the junction left unmatched. The CDR3 length is 16 residues. Germline CDR1 is SEHNR and CDR2 is FQNEAQ (reference sequence). The CDR3 reads CASSAPSGRAGNEQFF. The CDR3 DNA is TGTGCCAGCAGCGCTCCTAGCGGGAGGGCCGGGAATGAGCAGTTCTTC.

This clone was counted a single time. The rearrangement links TRBV11-2 to TRBJ1-1, with D possibly being TRBD1 (5 bases). The germline V and J ends were trimmed by 2 bases and 4 bases, with 8 bases remaining between them. From germline, CDR1 is SGHAT and CDR2 FQNNGV. The CDR3 has 13 residues. The CDR3 protein is CASSLRRGTEAFF. The CDR3 coding sequence is TGTGCCAGCAGCTTACGAAGGGGCACTGAAGCTTTCTTT. The whole variable domain, filled in from reference TRBV11-2 and TRBJ1-1, reads EAGVAQSPRYKIIEKRQSVAFWCNPISGHATLYWYQQILGQGPKLLIQFQNNGVVDDSQLPKDRFSAERLKGVDSTLKIQPAKLEDSAVYLCASSLRRGTEAFFGQGTRLTVV.

The chain joins TRBV18 to TRBJ2-7; tentatively, D is TRBD1 (5 bases). Looked up from germline, CDR1 is KGHSH and CDR2 is LQKENI. The CDR3 has 14 amino acids. V lost 3 bases and J lost 2, with 11 bases in between. CDR3 loop: CASSPETDTYEQYF. In DNA form, the CDR3 reads TGTGCCAGCTCACCTGAGACGGACACCTACGAGCAGTACTTC.

The rearrangement uses TRBV4-1 and TRBJ1-2, with D uncertain. The CDR3 is 17 amino acids. The ends were cut back, 1 base at V and 0 bases at J, with 15 bases in the middle. Germline CDR1 and CDR2: MGHRA and YSYEKL. The CDR3 region is CASSQGAQRGTNYGYTF. The CDR3 coding sequence is TGCGCCAGCAGCCAAGGTGCGCAGCGCGGCACTAACTATGGCTACACCTTC.

This rearrangement joins TRBV11-2 to TRBJ1-2; 9 bases line up with TRBD1. The CDR3 length is 14 residues. J gave up 7 bases and V 1 base, and 4 bases lay outside the gene matches. Germline V gives CDR1 SGHAT, CDR2 FQNNGV. CDR3 region: CASSLGTGAGGYTF. CDR3 DNA sequence: TGTGCCAGCAGCTTAGGGACAGGGGCAGGTGGCTACACCTTC. The full variable domain, rest sourced from reference TRBV11-2 and TRBJ1-2, is EAGVAQSPRYKIIEKRQSVAFWCNPISGHATLYWYQQILGQGPKLLIQFQNNGVVDDSQLPKDRFSAERLKGVDSTLKIQPAKLEDSAVYLCASSLGTGAGGYTFGSGTRLTVV.

The rearrangement joins TRBV19 to TRBJ2-5; 9 nucleotides align to TRBD2. Unmatched junction bases numbered 10, after V lost 3 bases and J lost 5 bases. Germline V lookup: CDR1 LNHDA, CDR2 SQIVND (reference sequence). This CDR3 contains 16 residues. CDR3: CASSMFVAGGLETQYF. DNA for the CDR3: TGTGCCAGTAGTATGTTCGTCGCGGGAGGGCTCGAGACCCAGTACTTC.

V is TRBV3-1 (or the pseudogene TRBV3-2) and J is TRBJ1-6; D is possibly TRBD1 (5 bases). V lost 0 bases and J 11 bases, leaving 17 bases between the germline ends. Looked up from germline, CDR1 is LGHDT and CDR2 is YNNKEL (reference sequence). The CDR3 sequence is 16 residues long. The CDR3 sequence: CASSQDLRGRGTPLHF. The CDR3 nucleotides are TGTGCCAGCAGCCAAGATCTACGGGGGAGGGGAACACCCCTCCACTTT.

Here the CDR3 reads CASSQATGGTGELFF. CDR3 nucleotide sequence: TGTGCCAGCAGCCAAGCGACAGGGGGCACCGGGGAGCTGTTTTTT. This chain connects TRBV3-1 (or the pseudogene TRBV3-2) to TRBJ2-2, with 9 nucleotides matching TRBD1. Germline V gene sequence: CDR1 LGHDT, CDR2 YNNKEL (reference sequence). V dropped 1 base and J dropped 4; count of bases not matched to a gene: 1. This CDR3 region has 15 residues.

The J gene is TRBJ2-1, the V gene TRBV19, with 9 bases lining up with TRBD2. This CDR3 has 16 amino acids. Trimming cost V 6 bases and J 6 bases; bases outside gene matches: 12. Germline V lookup: CDR1 LNHDA, CDR2 SQIVND (reference sequence). In DNA, the CDR3 is TGTGCCAGTAGACCTAGTTATAGCGGGAGATCCAATGAGCAGTTCTTC. Protein product: CASRPSYSGRSNEQFF.

This chain links TRBV7-9 with TRBJ2-3; possible D gene TRBD2, 6 bases. The CDR3 totals 15 residues. V was pared by 4 bases and J by 2 bases, with 13 bases between. The germline CDR1 and CDR2 sequences are SEHNR and FQNEAQ (reference sequence). CDR3 loop: CASSSRGGDTDTQYF. CDR3 DNA: TGTGCCAGCAGCTCCAGAGGAGGGGACACAGATACGCAGTATTTT. The full variable domain, completed using reference TRBV7-9 and TRBJ2-3, is DTGVSQNPRHKITKRGQNVTFRCDPISEHNRLYWYRQTLGQGPEFLTYFQNEAQLEKSRLLSDRFSAERPKGSFSTLEIQRTEQGDSAMYLCASSSRGGDTDTQYFGPGTRLTVL.

This clone showed up just a few times. The chain is built from TRBV7-2 and TRBJ2-7; 10 bases match TRBD1. Germline V gives CDR1 SGHTA, CDR2 FQGNSA. CDR3 length: 15 residues. J lost 7 bases, V lost 4 bases, and 10 bases had no gene match. For the CDR3, the DNA is TGTGCCAGCAGCTCCGGACAGGGGGTGGGAGAGGAGCAGTACTTC. Translating gives CASSSGQGVGEEQYF.

The chain employs TRBV5-1 and TRBJ2-6; 8 bases are shared with TRBD1. Germline V CDR1 and CDR2: SGHRS, YFSETQ. This CDR3 contains 18 residues. J lost 4 bases, V lost 4 bases, and 13 bases had no gene match. The chain's CDR3 is CASSARGQVLSGANVLTF. The CDR3 nucleotides are TGCGCCAGCAGCGCGAGGGGACAGGTGCTATCGGGGGCCAACGTCCTGACTTTC.